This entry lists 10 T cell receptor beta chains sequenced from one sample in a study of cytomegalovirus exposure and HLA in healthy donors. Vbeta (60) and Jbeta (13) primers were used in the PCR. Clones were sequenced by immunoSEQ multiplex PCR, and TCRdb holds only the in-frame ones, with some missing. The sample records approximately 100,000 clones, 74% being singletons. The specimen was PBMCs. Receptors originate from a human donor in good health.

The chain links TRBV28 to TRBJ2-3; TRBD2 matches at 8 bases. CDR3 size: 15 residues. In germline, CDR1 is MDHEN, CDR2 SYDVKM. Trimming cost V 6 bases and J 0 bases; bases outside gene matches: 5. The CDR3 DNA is TGTGCCAGCAGGTATAGCGGGATAAGCACAGATACGCAGTATTTT. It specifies CASRYSGISTDTQYF.

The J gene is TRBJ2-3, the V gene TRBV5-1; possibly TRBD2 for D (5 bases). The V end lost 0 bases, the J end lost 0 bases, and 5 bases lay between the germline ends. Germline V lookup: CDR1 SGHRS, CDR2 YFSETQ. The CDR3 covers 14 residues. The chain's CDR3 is CASSLAGSTDTQYF. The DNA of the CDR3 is TGCGCCAGCAGCTTGGCGGGAAGCACAGATACGCAGTATTTT.

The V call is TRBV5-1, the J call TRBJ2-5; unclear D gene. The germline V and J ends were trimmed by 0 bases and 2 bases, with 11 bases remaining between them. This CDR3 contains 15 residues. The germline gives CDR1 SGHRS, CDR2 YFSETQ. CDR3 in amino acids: CASSLAGQRQETQYF. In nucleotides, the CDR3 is TGCGCCAGCAGCTTGGCCGGCCAGCGTCAAGAGACCCAGTACTTC.

In nucleotides, the CDR3 is TGTGCCAGCAGTGTCGGTGGGGGGGCGAACACCGGGGAGCTGTTTTTT. This encodes CASSVGGGANTGELFF. The V gene is TRBV6-4, the J gene TRBJ2-2; the match to TRBD2 covers 7 bases. Looked up from germline, CDR1 is MRHNA and CDR2 is SNTAGT. This CDR3 has 16 amino acids. V shed 4 bases and J 0 bases; nucleotides not matched to a gene: 5.

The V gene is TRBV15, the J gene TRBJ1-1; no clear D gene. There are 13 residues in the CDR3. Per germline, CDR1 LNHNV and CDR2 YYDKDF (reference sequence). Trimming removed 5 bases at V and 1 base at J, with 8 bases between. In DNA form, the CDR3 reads TGTGCCACCAGCGGATACAGGAACACTGAAGCTTTCTTT. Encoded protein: CATSGYRNTEAFF.

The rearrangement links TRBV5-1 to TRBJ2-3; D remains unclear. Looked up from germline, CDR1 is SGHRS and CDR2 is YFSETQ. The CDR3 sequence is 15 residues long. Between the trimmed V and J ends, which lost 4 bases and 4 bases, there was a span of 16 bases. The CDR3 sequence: CASSPSGLEADTQYF. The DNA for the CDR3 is TGCGCCAGCAGCCCGTCGGGTTTGGAAGCAGATACGCAGTATTTT.

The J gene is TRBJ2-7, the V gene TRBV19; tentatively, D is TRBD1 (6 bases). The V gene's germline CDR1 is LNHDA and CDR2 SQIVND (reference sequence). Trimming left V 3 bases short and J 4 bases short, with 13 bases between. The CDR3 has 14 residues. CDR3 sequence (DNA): TGTGCCAGTAGTATTTCAGGGGCTAATTACGAGCAGTACTTC. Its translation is CASSISGANYEQYF.

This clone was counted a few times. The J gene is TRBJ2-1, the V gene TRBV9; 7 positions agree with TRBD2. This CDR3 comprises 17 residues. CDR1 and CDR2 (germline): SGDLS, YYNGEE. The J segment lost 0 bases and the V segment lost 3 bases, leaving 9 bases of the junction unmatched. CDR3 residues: CASSDKRDSSSYNEQFF. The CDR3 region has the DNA TGTGCCAGCAGCGATAAGCGGGACTCGAGCTCCTACAATGAGCAGTTCTTC.

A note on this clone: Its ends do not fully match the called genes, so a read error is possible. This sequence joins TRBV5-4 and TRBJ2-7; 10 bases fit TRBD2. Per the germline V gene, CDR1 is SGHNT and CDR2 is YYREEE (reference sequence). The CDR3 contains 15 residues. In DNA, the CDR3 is TGTGCCAGCAGCTTGGTTCTAGCGGGAGCGGGACGGGAACTTTGG. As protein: CASSLVLAGAGRELW.

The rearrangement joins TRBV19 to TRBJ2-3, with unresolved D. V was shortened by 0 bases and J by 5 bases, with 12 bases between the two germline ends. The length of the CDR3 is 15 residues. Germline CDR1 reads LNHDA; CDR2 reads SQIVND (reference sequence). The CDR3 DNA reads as TGTGCCAGTAGTATAGATCTCAGAGGCGGAGATACGCAGTATTTT. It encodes CASSIDLRGGDTQYF.